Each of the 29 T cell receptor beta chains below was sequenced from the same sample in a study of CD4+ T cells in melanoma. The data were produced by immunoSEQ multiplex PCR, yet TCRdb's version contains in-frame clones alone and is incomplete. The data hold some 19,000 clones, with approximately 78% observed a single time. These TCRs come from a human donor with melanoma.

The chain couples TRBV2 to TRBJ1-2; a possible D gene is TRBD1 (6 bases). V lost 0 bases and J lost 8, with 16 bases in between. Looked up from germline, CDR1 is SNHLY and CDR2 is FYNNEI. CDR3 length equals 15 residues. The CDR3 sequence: CASSEASGGGHGYTF. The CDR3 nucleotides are TGTGCCAGCAGTGAAGCTTCGGGAGGGGGACACGGCTACACCTTC.

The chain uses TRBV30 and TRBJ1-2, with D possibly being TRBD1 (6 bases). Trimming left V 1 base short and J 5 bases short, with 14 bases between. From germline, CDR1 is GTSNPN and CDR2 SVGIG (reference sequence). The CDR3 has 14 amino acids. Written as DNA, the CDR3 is TGTGCCTGGAGTGCAATAGGGGGAGGTTATGGCTACACCTTC. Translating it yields CAWSAIGGGYGYTF.

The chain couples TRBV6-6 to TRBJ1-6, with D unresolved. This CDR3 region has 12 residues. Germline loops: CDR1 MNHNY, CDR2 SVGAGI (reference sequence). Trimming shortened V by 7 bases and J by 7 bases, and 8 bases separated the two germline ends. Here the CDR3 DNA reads TGTGCCAGCAATAATCCCAATTCACCCCTCCACTTT. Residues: CASNNPNSPLHF.

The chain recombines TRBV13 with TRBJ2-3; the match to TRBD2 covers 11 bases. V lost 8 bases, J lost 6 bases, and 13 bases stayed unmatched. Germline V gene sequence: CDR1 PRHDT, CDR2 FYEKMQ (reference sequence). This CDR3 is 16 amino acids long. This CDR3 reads CASRPTSGGFGDTQYF. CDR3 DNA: TGTGCCAGCCGCCCAACTAGCGGGGGATTCGGGGATACGCAGTATTTT.

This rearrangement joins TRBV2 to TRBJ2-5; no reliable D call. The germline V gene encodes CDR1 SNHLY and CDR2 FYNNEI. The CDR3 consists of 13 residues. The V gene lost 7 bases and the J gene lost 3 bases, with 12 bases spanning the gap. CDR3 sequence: CASKGIGKETQYF. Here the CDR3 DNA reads TGTGCCAGCAAGGGAATAGGGAAAGAGACCCAGTACTTC.

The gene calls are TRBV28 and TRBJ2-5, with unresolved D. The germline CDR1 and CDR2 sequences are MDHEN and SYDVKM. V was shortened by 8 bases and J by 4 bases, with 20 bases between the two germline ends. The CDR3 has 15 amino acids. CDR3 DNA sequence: TGTGCCAGCTCCACTTCAGCAGCCTCCGGAGAGACCCAGTACTTC. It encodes CASSTSAASGETQYF.

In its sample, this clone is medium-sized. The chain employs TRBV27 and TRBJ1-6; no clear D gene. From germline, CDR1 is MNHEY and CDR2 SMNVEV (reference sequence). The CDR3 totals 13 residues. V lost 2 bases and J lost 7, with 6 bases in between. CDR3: CASSLGFNSPLHF. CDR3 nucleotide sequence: TGTGCCAGCAGTTTAGGGTTCAATTCACCCCTCCACTTT.

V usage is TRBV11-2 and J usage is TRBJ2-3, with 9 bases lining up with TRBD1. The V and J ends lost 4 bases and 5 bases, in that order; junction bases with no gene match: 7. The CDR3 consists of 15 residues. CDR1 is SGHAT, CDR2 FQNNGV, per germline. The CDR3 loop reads CASSSYRGRGDTQYF. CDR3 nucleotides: TGTGCCAGCAGCTCCTACAGGGGGCGTGGAGATACGCAGTATTTT.

The CDR3 is CASSPPLPPSGNTIYF. In DNA, the CDR3 is TGTGCCAGCTCACCCCCCTTGCCACCCTCTGGAAACACCATATATTTT. The chain employs TRBV18 and TRBJ1-3; no clear D. CDR1 KGHSH and CDR2 LQKENI come from the germline V gene. Trimming took off 3 bases at V and 0 bases at J, with 12 bases between the two ends. The CDR3 loop spans 16 amino acids.

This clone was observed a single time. The CDR3 protein is CASSVSPLETQYF. The CDR3 nucleotides are TGTGCCAGCAGCGTTTCCCCCCTGGAGACCCAGTACTTC. This chain links TRBV9 with TRBJ2-5; no firm D call. The germline gives CDR1 SGDLS, CDR2 YYNGEE. The CDR3 extends over 13 amino acids. V was pared by 2 bases and J by 5 bases, with 10 bases between.

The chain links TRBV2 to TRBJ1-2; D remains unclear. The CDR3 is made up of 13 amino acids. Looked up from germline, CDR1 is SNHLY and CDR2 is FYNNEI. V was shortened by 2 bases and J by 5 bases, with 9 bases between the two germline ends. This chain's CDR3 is CASSESVYYGYTF. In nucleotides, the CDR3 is TGTGCCAGCAGTGAATCGGTTTATTATGGCTACACCTTC.

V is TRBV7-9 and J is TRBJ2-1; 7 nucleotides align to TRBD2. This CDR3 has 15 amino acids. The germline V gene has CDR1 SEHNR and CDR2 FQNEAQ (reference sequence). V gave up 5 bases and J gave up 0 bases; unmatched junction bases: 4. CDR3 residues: CASSRGGYSYNEQFF. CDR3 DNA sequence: TGTGCCAGCAGCCGCGGGGGTTACTCCTACAATGAGCAGTTCTTC.

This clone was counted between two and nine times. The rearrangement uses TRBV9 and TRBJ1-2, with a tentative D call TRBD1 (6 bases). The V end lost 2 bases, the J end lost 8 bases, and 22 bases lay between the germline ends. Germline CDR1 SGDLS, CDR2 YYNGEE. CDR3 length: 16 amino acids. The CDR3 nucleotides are TGTGCCAGCAGCGTCGGACAGATGACAAAAGGTCACGGCTACACCTTC. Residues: CASSVGQMTKGHGYTF. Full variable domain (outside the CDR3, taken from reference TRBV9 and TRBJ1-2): DSGVTQTPKHLITATGQRVTLRCSPRSGDLSVYWYQQSLDQGLQFLIQYYNGEERAKGNILERFSAQQFPDLHSELNLSSLELGDSALYFCASSVGQMTKGHGYTFGSGTRLTVV.

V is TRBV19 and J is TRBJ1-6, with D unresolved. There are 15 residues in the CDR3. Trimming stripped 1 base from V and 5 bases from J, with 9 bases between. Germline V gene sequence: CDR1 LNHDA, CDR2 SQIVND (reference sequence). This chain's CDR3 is CASSIGVGHNSPLHF. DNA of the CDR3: TGTGCCAGTAGTATAGGAGTCGGCCATAATTCACCCCTCCACTTT.

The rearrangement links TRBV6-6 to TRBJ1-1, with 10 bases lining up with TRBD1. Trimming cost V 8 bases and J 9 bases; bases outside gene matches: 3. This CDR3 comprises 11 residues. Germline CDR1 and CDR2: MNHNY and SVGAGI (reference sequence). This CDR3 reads CASYDRGQAFF. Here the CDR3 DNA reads TGTGCCAGCTACGACAGGGGGCAAGCTTTCTTT.

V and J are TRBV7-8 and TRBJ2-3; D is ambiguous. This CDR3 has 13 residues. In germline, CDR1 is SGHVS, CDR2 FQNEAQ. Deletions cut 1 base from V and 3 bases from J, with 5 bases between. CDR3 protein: CASSLEGTDTQYF. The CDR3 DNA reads TGTGCCAGCAGCTTAGAAGGGACAGATACGCAGTATTTT.

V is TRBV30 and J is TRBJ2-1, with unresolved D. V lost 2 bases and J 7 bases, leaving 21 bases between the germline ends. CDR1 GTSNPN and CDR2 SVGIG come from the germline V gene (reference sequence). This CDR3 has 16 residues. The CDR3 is CAWSLRASQVWNEQFF. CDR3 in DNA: TGTGCCTGGAGTCTCCGGGCCTCCCAGGTATGGAATGAGCAGTTCTTC.

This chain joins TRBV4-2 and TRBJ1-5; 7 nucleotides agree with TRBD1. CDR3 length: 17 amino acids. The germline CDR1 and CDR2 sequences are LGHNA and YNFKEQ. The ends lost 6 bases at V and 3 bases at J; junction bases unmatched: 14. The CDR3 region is CASSQPFTGENNQPQHF. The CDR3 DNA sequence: TGTGCCAGCAGTCAACCCTTTACAGGGGAGAACAATCAGCCCCAGCATTTT.

The CDR3 is CASAPSAGSDTQYF. In DNA, the CDR3 is TGTGCCAGCGCACCTAGTGCGGGGTCTGATACGCAGTATTTT. This sequence joins TRBV27 and TRBJ2-3; D possibly corresponds to TRBD2 (6 bases). Germline loops: CDR1 MNHEY, CDR2 SMNVEV (reference sequence). Trimming shortened V by 8 bases and J by 6 bases, and 18 bases separated the two germline ends. The CDR3 totals 14 residues.

In nucleotides, the CDR3 is TGTGCCTTCCCGCCCACAGGGGGAGCCGCCTCAACTAATGAAAAACTGTTTTTT. The encoded protein is CAFPPTGGAASTNEKLFF. This sequence joins TRBV30 and TRBJ1-4; 8 bases map to TRBD1. Germline loops: CDR1 GTSNPN, CDR2 SVGIG (reference sequence). This CDR3 has 18 amino acids. With V trimmed by 7 bases and J by 0 bases, 16 bases remained unmatched.

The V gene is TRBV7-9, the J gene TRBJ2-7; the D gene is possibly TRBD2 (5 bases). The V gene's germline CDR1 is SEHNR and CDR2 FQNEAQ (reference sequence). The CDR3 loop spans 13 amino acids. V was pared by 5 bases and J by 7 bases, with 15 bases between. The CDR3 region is CASSPWIAWEQYF. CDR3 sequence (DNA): TGTGCCAGCAGCCCGTGGATAGCGTGGGAGCAGTACTTC.

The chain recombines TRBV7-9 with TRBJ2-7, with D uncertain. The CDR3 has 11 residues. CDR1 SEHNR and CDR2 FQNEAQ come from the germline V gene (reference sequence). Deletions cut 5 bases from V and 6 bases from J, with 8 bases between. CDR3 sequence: CASSPLTEQYF. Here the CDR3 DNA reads TGTGCCAGCAGCCCCTTGACCGAGCAGTACTTC.

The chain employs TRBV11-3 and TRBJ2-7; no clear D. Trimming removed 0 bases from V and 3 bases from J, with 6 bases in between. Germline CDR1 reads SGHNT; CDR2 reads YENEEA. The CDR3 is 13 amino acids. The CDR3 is CASSLEASYEQYF. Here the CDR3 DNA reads TGTGCCAGCAGCTTAGAGGCCAGCTACGAGCAGTACTTC.

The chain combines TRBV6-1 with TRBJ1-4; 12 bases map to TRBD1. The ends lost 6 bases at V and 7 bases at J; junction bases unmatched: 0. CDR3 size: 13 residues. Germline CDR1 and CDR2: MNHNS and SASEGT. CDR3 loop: CASRGQGAEKLFF. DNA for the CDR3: TGTGCCAGCAGGGGACAGGGGGCTGAAAAACTGTTTTTT.

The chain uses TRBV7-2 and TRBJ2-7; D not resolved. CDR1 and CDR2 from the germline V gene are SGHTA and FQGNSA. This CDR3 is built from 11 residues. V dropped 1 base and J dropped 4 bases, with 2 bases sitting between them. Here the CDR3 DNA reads TGTGCCAGCAGCTTAGTGTACGAGCAGTACTTC. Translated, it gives CASSLVYEQYF.

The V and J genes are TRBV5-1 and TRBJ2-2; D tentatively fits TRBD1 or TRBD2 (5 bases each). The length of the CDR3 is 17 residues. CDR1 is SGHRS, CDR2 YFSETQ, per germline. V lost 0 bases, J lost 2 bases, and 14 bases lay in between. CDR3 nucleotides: TGCGCCAGCAGCTTGGCCTATGAGGGGACCAACACCGGGGAGCTGTTTTTT. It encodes CASSLAYEGTNTGELFF.

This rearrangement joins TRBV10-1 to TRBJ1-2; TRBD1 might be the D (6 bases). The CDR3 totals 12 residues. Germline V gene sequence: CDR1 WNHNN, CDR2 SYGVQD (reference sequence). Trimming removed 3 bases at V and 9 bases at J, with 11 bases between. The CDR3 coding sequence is TGCGCCAGCAGTGATAACGGGGACAGCTACACCTTC. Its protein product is CASSDNGDSYTF.

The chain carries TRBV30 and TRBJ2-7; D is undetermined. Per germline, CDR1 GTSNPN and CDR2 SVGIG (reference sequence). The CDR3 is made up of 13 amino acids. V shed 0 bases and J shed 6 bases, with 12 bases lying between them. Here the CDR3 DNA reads TGTGCCTGGAGTGTACGTAGTCAGAGCGAGCAGTACTTC. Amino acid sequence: CAWSVRSQSEQYF.

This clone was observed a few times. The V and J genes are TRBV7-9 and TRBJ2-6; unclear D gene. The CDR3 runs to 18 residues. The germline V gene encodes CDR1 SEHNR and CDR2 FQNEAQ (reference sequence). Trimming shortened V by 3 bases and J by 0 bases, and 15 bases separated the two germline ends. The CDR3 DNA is TGTGCCAGCAGCTTCGGATTTGGTCGGTCCTCTGGGGCCAACGTCCTGACTTTC. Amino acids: CASSFGFGRSSGANVLTF.